This TCR beta chain was profiled in a study of graft-versus-host responses after intestinal transplantation. V was pared by 0 bases and J by 0 bases, with 8 bases between. CDR1 and CDR2 from the germline V gene are GTSNPN and SVGIG (reference sequence). The CDR3 extends over 14 amino acids. Whole-study results and caveats: Peak GvH clone levels in circulation were associated with early post-transplant HvG declines.

With regard to this clone: Its specificity is not known.

Sequenced by immunoSEQ multiplex PCR; TCRdb stores in-frame clones only, minus some. The table lists under 40,000 clones, around 94% of them singletons, with about 0.72% in the top ten. The chain employs TRBV30 and TRBJ1-1, with D unresolved. The sequence came from a human patient who received an intestinal transplant, so some T cells may come from the graft donor. Sequenced material: PBMCs, taken 16 days after intestinal transplant. CDR3 protein: CAWSVLTMNTEAFF. In DNA form, the CDR3 reads TGTGCCTGGAGTGTCTTAACAATGAACACTGAAGCTTTCTTT.